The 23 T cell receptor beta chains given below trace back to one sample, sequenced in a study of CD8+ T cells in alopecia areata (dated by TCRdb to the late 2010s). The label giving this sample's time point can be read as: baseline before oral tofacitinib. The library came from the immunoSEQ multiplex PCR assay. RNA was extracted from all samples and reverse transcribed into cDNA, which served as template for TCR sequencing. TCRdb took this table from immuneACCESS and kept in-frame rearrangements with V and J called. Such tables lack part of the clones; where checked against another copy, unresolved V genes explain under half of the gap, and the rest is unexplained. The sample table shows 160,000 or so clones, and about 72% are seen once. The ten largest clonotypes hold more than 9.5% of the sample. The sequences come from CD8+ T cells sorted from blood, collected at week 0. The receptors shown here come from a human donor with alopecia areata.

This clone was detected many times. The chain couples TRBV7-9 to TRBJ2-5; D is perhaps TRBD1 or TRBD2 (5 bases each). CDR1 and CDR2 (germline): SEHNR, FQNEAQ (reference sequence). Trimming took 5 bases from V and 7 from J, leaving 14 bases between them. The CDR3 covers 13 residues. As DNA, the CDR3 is TGTGCCAGCAGCCAGAGGGACCCCAGGACCCAGTACTTC. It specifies CASSQRDPRTQYF. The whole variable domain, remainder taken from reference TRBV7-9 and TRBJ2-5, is DTGVSQNPRHKITKRGQNVTFRCDPISEHNRLYWYRQTLGQGPEFLTYFQNEAQLEKSRLLSDRFSAERPKGSFSTLEIQRTEQGDSAMYLCASSQRDPRTQYFGPGTRLLVL.

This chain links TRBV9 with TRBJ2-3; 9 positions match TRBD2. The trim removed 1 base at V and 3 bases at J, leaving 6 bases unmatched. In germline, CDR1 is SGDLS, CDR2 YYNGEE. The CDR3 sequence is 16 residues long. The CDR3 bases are TGTGCCAGCAGCGTAAGCGGGGGGCCAATAACAGATACGCAGTATTTT. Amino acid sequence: CASSVSGGPITDTQYF. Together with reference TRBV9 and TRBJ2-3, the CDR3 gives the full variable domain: DSGVTQTPKHLITATGQRVTLRCSPRSGDLSVYWYQQSLDQGLQFLIQYYNGEERAKGNILERFSAQQFPDLHSELNLSSLELGDSALYFCASSVSGGPITDTQYFGPGTRLTVL.

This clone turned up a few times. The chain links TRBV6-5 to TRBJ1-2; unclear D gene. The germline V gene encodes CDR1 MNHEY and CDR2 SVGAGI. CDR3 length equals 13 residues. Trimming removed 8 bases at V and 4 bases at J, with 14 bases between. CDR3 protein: CASAIAGPYGYTF. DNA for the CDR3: TGTGCCAGCGCGATTGCAGGTCCCTATGGCTACACCTTC.

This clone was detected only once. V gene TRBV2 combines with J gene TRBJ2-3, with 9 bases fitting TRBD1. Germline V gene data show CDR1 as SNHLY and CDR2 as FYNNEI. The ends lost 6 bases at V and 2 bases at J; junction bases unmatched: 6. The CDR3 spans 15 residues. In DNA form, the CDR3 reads TGTGCCAGCAGCGGGACAGGGACAGACACAGATACGCAGTATTTT. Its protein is CASSGTGTDTDTQYF.

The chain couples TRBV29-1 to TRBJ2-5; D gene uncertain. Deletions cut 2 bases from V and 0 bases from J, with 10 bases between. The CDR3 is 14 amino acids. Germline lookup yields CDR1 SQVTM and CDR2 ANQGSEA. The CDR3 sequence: CSVEYLRYQETQYF. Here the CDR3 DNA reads TGCAGCGTTGAATATCTGAGATACCAAGAGACCCAGTACTTC.

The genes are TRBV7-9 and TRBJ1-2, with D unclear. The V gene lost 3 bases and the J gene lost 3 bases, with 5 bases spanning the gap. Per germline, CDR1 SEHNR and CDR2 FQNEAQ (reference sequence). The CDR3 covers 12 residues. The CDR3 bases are TGTGCCAGCAGCTTGGGCGACTATGGCTACACCTTC. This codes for CASSLGDYGYTF.

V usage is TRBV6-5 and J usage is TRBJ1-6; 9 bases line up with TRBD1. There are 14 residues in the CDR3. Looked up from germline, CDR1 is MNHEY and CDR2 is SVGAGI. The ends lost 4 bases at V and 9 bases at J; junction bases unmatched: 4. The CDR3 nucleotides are TGTGCCAGCAGTTTGGACAGGGGTGGTTCACCCCTCCACTTT. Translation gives CASSLDRGGSPLHF.

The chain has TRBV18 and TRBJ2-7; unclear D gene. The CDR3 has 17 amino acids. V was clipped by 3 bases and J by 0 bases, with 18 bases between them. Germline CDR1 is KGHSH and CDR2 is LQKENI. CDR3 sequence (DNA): TGTGCCAGCTCACCCGGAGTGTCCGGCTCACCCTCCTACGAGCAGTACTTC. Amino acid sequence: CASSPGVSGSPSYEQYF.

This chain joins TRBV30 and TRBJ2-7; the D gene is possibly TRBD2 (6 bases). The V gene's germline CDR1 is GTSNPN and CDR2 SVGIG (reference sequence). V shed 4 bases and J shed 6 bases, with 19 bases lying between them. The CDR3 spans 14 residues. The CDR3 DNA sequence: TGTGCCTGGACTTCGGGACTGGGTCAATCCGAGCAGTACTTC. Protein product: CAWTSGLGQSEQYF.

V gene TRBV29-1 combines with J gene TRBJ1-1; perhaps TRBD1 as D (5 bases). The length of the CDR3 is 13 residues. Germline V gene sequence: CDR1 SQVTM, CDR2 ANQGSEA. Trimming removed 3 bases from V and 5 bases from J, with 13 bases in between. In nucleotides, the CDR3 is TGCAGCGTTGAGTACAGGAGTTCTACTGAAGCTTTCTTT. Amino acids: CSVEYRSSTEAFF.

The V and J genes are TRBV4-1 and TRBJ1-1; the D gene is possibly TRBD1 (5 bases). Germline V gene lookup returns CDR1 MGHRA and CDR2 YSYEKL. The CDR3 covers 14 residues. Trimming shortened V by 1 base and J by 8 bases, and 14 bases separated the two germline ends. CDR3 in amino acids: CASSQVTESDEAFF. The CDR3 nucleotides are TGCGCCAGCAGCCAAGTGACAGAAAGCGACGAAGCTTTCTTT.

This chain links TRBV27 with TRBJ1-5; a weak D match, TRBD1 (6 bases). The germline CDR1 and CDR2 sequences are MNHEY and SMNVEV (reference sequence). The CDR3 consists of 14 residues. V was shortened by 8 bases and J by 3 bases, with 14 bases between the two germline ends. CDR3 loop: CASGTQGFNQPQHF. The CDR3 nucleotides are TGTGCCAGCGGAACACAGGGATTCAATCAGCCCCAGCATTTT.

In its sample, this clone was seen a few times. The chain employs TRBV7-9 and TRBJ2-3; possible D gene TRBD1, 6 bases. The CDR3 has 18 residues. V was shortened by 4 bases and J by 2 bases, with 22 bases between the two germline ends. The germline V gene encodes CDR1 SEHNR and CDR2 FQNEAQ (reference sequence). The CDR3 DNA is TGTGCCAGCAGCTCACCCCCGGGACAAGGTCGCCACACAGATACGCAGTATTTT. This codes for CASSSPPGQGRHTDTQYF. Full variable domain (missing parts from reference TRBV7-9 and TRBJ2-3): DTGVSQNPRHKITKRGQNVTFRCDPISEHNRLYWYRQTLGQGPEFLTYFQNEAQLEKSRLLSDRFSAERPKGSFSTLEIQRTEQGDSAMYLCASSSPPGQGRHTDTQYFGPGTRLTVL.

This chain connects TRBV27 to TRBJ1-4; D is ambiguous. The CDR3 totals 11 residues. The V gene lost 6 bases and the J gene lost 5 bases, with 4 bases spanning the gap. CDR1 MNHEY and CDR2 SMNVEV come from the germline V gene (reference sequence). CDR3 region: CASRANEKLFF. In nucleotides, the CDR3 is TGTGCCAGCAGGGCAAATGAAAAACTGTTTTTT.

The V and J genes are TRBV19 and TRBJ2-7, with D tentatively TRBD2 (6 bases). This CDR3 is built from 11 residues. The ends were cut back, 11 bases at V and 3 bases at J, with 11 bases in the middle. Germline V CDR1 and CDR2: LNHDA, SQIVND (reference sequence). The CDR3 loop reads CAAGGVYEQYF. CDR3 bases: TGTGCCGCCGGGGGAGTCTACGAGCAGTACTTC.

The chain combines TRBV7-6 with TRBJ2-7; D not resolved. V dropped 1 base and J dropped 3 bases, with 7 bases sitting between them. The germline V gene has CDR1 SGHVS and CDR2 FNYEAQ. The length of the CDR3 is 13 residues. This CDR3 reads CASSLGQNYEQYF. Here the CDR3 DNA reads TGTGCCAGCAGCTTAGGACAAAACTACGAGCAGTACTTC.

The DNA for the CDR3 is TGTGCCAGCAGCCCGGGGACAGGCTTTGTGGAGCAGTTCTTC. Its protein product is CASSPGTGFVEQFF. The V call is TRBV5-6, the J call TRBJ2-1; TRBD1 aligns across 8 bases. Per the germline V gene, CDR1 is SGHDT and CDR2 is YYEEEE. Trimming took 4 bases from V and 10 from J; bases not matched to a gene: 10. The CDR3 contains 14 residues.

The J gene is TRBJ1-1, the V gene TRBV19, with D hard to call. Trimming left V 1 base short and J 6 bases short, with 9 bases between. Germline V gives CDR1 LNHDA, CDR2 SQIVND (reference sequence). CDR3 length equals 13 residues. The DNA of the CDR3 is TGTGCCAGTAGTATAGGAGGAGTTTCTGAAGCTTTCTTT. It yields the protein CASSIGGVSEAFF.

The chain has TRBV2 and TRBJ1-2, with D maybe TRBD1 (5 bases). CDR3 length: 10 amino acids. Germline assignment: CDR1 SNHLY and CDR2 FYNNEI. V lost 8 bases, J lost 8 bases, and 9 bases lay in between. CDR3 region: CASGGEGYTF. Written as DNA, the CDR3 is TGTGCCAGCGGGGGAGAAGGCTACACCTTC.

This CDR3 reads CASSAAAGGAFRTTDTQYF. The CDR3, as DNA: TGTGCCAGCAGCGCCGCCGCGGGGGGGGCCTTCCGAACCACAGATACGCAGTATTTT. The chain employs TRBV7-9 and TRBJ2-3; TRBD2 aligns across 9 bases. CDR1 is SEHNR, CDR2 FQNEAQ, per germline (reference sequence). Trimming removed 5 bases from V and 2 bases from J; junction bases left unmatched: 17. The CDR3 spans 19 residues.

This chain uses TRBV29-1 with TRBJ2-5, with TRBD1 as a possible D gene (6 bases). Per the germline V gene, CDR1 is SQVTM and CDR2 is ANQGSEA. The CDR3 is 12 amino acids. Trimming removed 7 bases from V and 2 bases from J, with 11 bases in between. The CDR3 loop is CSAWTVQETQYF. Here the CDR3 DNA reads TGCAGCGCCTGGACAGTACAAGAGACCCAGTACTTC.

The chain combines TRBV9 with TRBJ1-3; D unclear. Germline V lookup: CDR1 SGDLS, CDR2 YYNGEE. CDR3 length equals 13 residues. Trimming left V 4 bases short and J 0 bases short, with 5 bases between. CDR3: CASSTVSGNTIYF. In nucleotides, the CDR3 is TGTGCCAGCAGCACCGTCTCTGGAAACACCATATATTTT.

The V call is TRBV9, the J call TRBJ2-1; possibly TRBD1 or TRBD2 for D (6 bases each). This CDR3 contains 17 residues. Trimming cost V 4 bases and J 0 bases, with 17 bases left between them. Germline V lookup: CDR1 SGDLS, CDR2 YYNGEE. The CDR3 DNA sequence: TGTGCCAGCAGCCCACTCAGGGGAGGTAGCTCCTACAATGAGCAGTTCTTC. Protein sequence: CASSPLRGGSSYNEQFF.